One and the same sample provided the 10 T cell receptor beta chains below, sequenced in a study of cytomegalovirus exposure and HLA in healthy donors (dated by TCRdb to about 2017). Preparation of the library involved the immunoSEQ multiplex PCR assay. For the multiplex PCR, a mixture combining 60 forward primers for TCR Vbeta segments and 13 reverse primers for TCR Jbeta segments was used. What TCRdb holds here is the immuneACCESS table cut down to in-frame rearrangements. Part of the clones is not present; checked against another copy, under half of the missing clones reflect an unresolved V gene, and the others are unexplained. The sample includes over 140,000 clones, with 80% observed a single time. The ten largest clones represent 2% to 3% of the sample. The material sequenced was PBMCs. All receptors derive from a man aged 50 or older in good health and CMV-seronegative.

The J gene is TRBJ1-1, the V gene TRBV5-4; 8 positions agree with TRBD1. J gave up 2 bases and V 2 bases, and 2 bases lay outside the gene matches. The CDR3 runs to 14 residues. The germline V gene encodes CDR1 SGHNT and CDR2 YYREEE (reference sequence). Here the CDR3 DNA reads TGTGCCAGCAGCTTCGACAGGGGTAACACTGAAGCTTTCTTT. Protein product: CASSFDRGNTEAFF.

V gene TRBV6-4 combines with J gene TRBJ1-5; D ambiguous. V was trimmed by 5 bases and J by 3 bases, leaving 8 bases between them. The CDR3 loop spans 13 amino acids. Germline CDR1 is MRHNA and CDR2 is SNTAGT. Written as DNA, the CDR3 is TGTGCCAGCAGTACAAACGCCAATCAGCCCCAGCATTTT. It encodes CASSTNANQPQHF.

This clone has more than one count but fewer than ten. The genes are TRBV7-3 and TRBJ1-6, with D possibly being TRBD1 (6 bases). Deletions cut 3 bases from V and 5 bases from J, with 11 bases between. Looked up from germline, CDR1 is SGHTA and CDR2 is FQGTGA. The CDR3 loop spans 15 amino acids. The DNA of the CDR3 is TGTGCCAGCAGCTTGGGGGGGCTCGATAATTCACCCCTCCACTTT. Translating gives CASSLGGLDNSPLHF.

On this clone: The junction departs from germline at one end; a sequencing error may be responsible. CDR3: CASSLTPGQGIFDGF. The CDR3 DNA reads TGTGCCAGCAGCTTAACTCCGGGACAGGGGATATTTGATGGGTTC. The chain recombines TRBV7-2 with TRBJ2-7; the match to TRBD1 covers 10 bases. The V gene's germline CDR1 is SGHTA and CDR2 FQGNSA. CDR3 size: 15 residues.

The chain employs TRBV5-1 and TRBJ2-7, with 9 bases lining up with TRBD2. Germline loops: CDR1 SGHRS, CDR2 YFSETQ. The V segment lost 3 bases and the J segment 4 bases; nucleotides outside the gene matches: 8. This CDR3 is 15 amino acids long. The CDR3 coding sequence is TGCGCCAGCAGCTCCACGCCTAGCGGGGTGTACGAGCAGTACTTC. Translation gives CASSSTPSGVYEQYF.

This clone occurred a few times. The J gene is TRBJ1-2, the V gene TRBV27; 8 positions agree with TRBD1. CDR3 length: 16 residues. From germline, CDR1 is MNHEY and CDR2 SMNVEV (reference sequence). V shed 6 bases and J 5 bases; nucleotides not matched to a gene: 14. The CDR3 spells CASRPGGTIGEYGYTF. The DNA of the CDR3 is TGTGCCAGCAGACCAGGGGGCACTATCGGAGAGTATGGCTACACCTTC.

V gene TRBV5-5 combines with J gene TRBJ2-7, with D uncertain. Germline CDR1 is SGHKS and CDR2 is YYEKEE (reference sequence). V lost 4 bases and J lost 7, with 12 bases in between. This CDR3 comprises 12 residues. In DNA, the CDR3 is TGTGCCAGCAGCCTATCCCCCTTAGAGCAGTACTTC. Its translation: CASSLSPLEQYF.

In this sample, this clone turned up once. V usage is TRBV7-6 and J usage is TRBJ2-2, with 12 bases that match TRBD2. Germline V gene lookup returns CDR1 SGHVS and CDR2 FNYEAQ. The V gene end was trimmed by 3 bases and the J gene end by 7 bases; junction bases not matched to a gene: 6. The CDR3 length is 16 residues. The CDR3 sequence: CASSFASGGAVGELFF. The CDR3 region has the DNA TGTGCCAGCAGCTTTGCTAGCGGGGGGGCCGTCGGGGAGCTGTTTTTT.

The rearrangement links TRBV19 to TRBJ1-3; 11 nucleotides line up with TRBD1. There are 16 residues in the CDR3. In germline, CDR1 is LNHDA, CDR2 SQIVND (reference sequence). Unmatched junction bases numbered 6, after V lost 5 bases and J lost 3 bases. The CDR3 DNA reads as TGTGCCAGTAGTTCGGGACAGGGGGAATTTGGAAACACCATATATTTT. Its translation is CASSSGQGEFGNTIYF.

This chain connects TRBV11-2 to TRBJ2-1; TRBD1 aligns across 7 bases. The CDR3 is made up of 15 amino acids. The junction had 5 bases not matched to a gene; V was cut back by 0 bases and J by 6 bases. Germline values: CDR1 SGHAT, CDR2 FQNNGV. This CDR3 is CASSLEWTGSNEQFF. The CDR3 coding sequence is TGTGCCAGCAGCTTAGAATGGACAGGTTCCAATGAGCAGTTCTTC.